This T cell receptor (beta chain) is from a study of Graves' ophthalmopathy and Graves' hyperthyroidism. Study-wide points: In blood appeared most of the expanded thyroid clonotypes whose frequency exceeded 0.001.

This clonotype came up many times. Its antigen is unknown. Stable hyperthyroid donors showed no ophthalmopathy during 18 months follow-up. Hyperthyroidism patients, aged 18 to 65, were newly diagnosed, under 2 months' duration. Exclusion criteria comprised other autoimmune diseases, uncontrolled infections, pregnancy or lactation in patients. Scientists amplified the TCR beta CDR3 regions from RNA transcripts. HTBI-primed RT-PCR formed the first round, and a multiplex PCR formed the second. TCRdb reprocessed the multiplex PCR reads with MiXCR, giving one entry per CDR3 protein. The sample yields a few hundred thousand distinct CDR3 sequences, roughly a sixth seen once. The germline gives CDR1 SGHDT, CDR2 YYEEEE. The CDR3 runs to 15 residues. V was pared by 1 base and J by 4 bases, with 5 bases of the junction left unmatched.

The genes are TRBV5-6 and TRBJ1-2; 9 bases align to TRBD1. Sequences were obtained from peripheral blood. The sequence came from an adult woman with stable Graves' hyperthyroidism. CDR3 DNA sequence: TGTGCCAGCAGCTTGTGGGACAGGGTCGGCTATGGCTACACCTTC. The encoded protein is CASSLWDRVGYGYTF. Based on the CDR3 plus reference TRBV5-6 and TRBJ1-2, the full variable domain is DAGVTQSPTHLIKTRGQQVTLRCSPKSGHDTVSWYQQALGQGPQFIFQYYEEEERQRGNFPDRFSGHQFPNYSSELNVNALLLGDSALYLCASSLWDRVGYGYTFGSGTRLTVV.